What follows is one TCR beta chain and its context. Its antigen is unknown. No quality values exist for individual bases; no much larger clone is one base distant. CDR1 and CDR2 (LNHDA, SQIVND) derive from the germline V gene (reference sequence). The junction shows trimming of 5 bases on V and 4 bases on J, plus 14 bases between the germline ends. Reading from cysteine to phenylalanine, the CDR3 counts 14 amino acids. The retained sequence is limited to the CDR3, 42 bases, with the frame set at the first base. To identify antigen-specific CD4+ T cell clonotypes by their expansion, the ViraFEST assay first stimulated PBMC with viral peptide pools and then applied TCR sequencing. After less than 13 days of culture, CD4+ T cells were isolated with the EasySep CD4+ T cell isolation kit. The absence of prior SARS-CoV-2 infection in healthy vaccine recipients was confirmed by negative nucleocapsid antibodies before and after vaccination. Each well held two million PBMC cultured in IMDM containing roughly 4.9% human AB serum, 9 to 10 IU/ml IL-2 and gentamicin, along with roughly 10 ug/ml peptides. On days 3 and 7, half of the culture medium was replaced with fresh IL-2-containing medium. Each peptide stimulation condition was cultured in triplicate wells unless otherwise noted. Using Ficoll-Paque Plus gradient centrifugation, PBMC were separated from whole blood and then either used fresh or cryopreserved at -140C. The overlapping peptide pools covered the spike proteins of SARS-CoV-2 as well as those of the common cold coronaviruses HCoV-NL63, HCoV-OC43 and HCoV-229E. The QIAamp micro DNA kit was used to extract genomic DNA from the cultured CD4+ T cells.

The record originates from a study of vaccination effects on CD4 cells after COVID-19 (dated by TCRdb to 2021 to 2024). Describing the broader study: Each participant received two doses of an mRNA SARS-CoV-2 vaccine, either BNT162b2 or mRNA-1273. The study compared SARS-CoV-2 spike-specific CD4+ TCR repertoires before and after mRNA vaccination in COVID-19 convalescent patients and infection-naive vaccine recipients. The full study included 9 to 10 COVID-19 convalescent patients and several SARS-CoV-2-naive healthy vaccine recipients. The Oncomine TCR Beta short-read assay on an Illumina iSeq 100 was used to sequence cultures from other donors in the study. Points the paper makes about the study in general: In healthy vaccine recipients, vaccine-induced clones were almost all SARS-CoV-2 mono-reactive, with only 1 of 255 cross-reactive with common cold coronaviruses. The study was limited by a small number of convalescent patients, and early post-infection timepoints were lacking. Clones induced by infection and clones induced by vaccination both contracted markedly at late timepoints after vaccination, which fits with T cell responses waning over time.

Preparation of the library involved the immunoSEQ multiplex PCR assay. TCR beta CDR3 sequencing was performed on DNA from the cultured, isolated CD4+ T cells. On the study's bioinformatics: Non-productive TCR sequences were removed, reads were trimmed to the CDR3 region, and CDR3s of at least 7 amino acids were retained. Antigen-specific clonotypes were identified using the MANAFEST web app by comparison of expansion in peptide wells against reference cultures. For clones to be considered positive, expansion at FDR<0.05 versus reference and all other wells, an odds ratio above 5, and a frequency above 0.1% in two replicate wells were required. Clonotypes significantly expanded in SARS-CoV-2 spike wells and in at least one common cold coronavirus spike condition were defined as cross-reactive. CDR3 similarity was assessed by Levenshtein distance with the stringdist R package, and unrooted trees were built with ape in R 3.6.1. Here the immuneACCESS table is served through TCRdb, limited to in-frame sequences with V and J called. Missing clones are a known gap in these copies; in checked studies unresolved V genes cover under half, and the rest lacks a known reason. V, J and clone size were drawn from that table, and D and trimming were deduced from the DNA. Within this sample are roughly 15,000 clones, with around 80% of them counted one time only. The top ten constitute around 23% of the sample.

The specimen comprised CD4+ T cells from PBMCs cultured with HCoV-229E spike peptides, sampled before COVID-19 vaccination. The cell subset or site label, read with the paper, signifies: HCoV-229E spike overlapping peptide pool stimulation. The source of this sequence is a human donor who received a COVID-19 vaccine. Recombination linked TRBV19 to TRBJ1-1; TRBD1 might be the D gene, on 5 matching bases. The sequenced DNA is TGTGCCAGTAGTCCAGGGCTATCGCTCACTGAAGCTTTCTTT. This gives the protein CASSPGLSLTEAFF.